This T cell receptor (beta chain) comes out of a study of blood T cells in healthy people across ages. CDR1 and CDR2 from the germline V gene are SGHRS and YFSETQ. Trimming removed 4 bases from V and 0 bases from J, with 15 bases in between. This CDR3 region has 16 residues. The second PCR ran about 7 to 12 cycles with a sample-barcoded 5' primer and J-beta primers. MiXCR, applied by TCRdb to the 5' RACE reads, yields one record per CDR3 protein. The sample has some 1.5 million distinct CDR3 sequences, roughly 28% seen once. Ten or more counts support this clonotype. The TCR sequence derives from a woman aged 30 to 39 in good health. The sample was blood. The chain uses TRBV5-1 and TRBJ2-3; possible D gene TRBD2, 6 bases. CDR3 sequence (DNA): TGCGCCAGCAGCCCGGGACTCTCAACCAGCACAGATACGCAGTATTTT. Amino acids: CASSPGLSTSTDTQYF.